A single sample is the source of the 15 T cell receptor beta chains below, sequenced in a study of cytomegalovirus exposure and HLA in healthy donors. Use of 60 Vbeta and 13 Jbeta primers characterized the PCR. Produced via immunoSEQ multiplex PCR; TCRdb's table is partial and in-frame only. The sample consists of about 170,000 clones, 73% of them appearing once. The specimen was PBMCs. Receptors originate from a woman younger than 35 in good health and CMV-seropositive.

J is TRBJ1-5 and V is TRBV7-9; 10 bases align to TRBD1. The J segment lost 2 bases and the V segment lost 5 bases, leaving 3 bases of the junction unmatched. CDR1 and CDR2 from the germline V gene are SEHNR and FQNEAQ (reference sequence). The CDR3 loop spans 15 amino acids. The CDR3 DNA reads as TGTGCCAGCAGCCAGGGGACAGGGGGCAATCAGCCCCAGCATTTT. Its translation: CASSQGTGGNQPQHF.

The J gene is TRBJ2-3, the V gene TRBV18, with 7 bases aligning to TRBD2. CDR1 and CDR2 (germline): KGHSH, LQKENI. There are 16 residues in the CDR3. The V gene end was trimmed by 3 bases and the J gene end by 3 bases; junction bases not matched to a gene: 9. The CDR3 DNA is TGTGCCAGCTCACCTCTCCCGGGGGGAATTACAGATACGCAGTATTTT. Protein sequence: CASSPLPGGITDTQYF.

The V call is TRBV7-3, the J call TRBJ2-1; 11 nucleotides align to TRBD2. Trimming cost V 2 bases and J 5 bases; bases outside gene matches: 14. The CDR3 runs to 19 residues. Germline lookup yields CDR1 SGHTA and CDR2 FQGTGA. The chain's CDR3 is CASSLSPSLAGGLNNEQFF. CDR3 nucleotides: TGTGCCAGCAGCTTATCCCCCTCCCTAGCGGGGGGCTTGAACAATGAGCAGTTCTTC.

CDR3: CASSPGGGTSGNTIYF. CDR3 coding DNA: TGTGCCAGCAGCCCCGGCGGGGGTACCTCTGGAAACACCATATATTTT. The chain carries TRBV5-6 and TRBJ1-3; D is possibly TRBD1 (5 bases). There are 16 residues in the CDR3. In germline, CDR1 is SGHDT, CDR2 YYEEEE. V lost 4 bases, J lost 0 bases, and 14 bases lay in between.

V gene TRBV7-3 combines with J gene TRBJ2-2; weak D call: TRBD1 (5 bases). V lost 5 bases, J lost 2 bases, and 18 bases lay in between. The germline CDR1 and CDR2 sequences are SGHTA and FQGTGA. This CDR3 region has 17 residues. CDR3 loop: CASSPLNGHQNTGELFF. In DNA form, the CDR3 reads TGTGCCAGCAGCCCCCTTAATGGACACCAAAACACCGGGGAGCTGTTTTTT.

The V call is TRBV27, the J call TRBJ2-5, with D unresolved. Germline-derived CDR1 and CDR2 are MNHEY and SMNVEV (reference sequence). V was cut by 0 bases and J by 5 bases, with 10 bases left in between. The CDR3 has 14 residues. CDR3 DNA: TGTGCCAGCAGTTTATCGAGAACAGTGGAGACCCAGTACTTC. This codes for CASSLSRTVETQYF.

The chain couples TRBV2 to TRBJ2-1; D possibly corresponds to TRBD2 (7 bases). The CDR3 sequence is 15 residues long. Germline V gene lookup returns CDR1 SNHLY and CDR2 FYNNEI. With 7 bases removed from V and 6 bases from J, the gap between germline ends came to 19 bases. Written as DNA, the CDR3 is TGTGCCAGCACGTCGGAACGGGGGGCCCCCAATGAGCAGTTCTTC. As protein: CASTSERGAPNEQFF.

V and J are TRBV20-1 and TRBJ2-7; no clear D gene. Germline assignment: CDR1 DFQATT and CDR2 SNEGSKA (reference sequence). V was trimmed by 5 bases and J by 0 bases, leaving 5 bases between them. The CDR3 length is 11 residues. CDR3 in DNA: TGCAGTGCTCCTAACTCCTACGAGCAGTACTTC. It specifies CSAPNSYEQYF.

This chain uses TRBV10-3 with TRBJ1-1; TRBD1 might be the D (6 bases). The CDR3 runs to 13 residues. Germline CDR1 is ENHRY and CDR2 is SYGVKD. Trimming pared 5 bases from V and 3 bases from J, leaving 10 bases between. CDR3 DNA: TGTGCCATCAGTCCGACAGGAGACACTGAAGCTTTCTTT. This codes for CAISPTGDTEAFF.

The chain carries TRBV5-1 and TRBJ2-5; 11 bases line up with TRBD2. The CDR3 extends over 17 amino acids. CDR1 SGHRS and CDR2 YFSETQ come from the germline V gene. V lost 2 bases, J lost 4 bases, and 10 bases stayed unmatched. In DNA, the CDR3 is TGCGCCAGCAGCTTAAGTTCTCTAGCGGGGGGAGGAGAGACCCAGTACTTC. Protein sequence: CASSLSSLAGGGETQYF.

V and J are TRBV7-2 and TRBJ2-2; the D gene is possibly TRBD2 (6 bases). The CDR3 has 16 amino acids. CDR1 is SGHTA and CDR2 is FQGNSA in the germline V gene. V lost 1 base, J lost 6 bases, and 15 bases lay in between. CDR3 DNA: TGTGCCAGCAGCTTAGTTCTCGGGGGTAACGCCGGGGAGCTGTTTTTT. Residues: CASSLVLGGNAGELFF.

About this clone: Other DNA sequences in this sample translate to the same CDR3. The genes are TRBV4-1 and TRBJ2-1; no firm D call. Trimming took off 0 bases at V and 4 bases at J, with 7 bases between the two ends. Germline-derived CDR1 and CDR2 are MGHRA and YSYEKL. CDR3 length equals 14 residues. The CDR3 sequence is CASSQDLRYNEQFF. The CDR3, as DNA: TGCGCCAGCAGCCAAGATCTCAGATACAATGAGCAGTTCTTC.

This chain connects TRBV7-3 to TRBJ2-1, with 12 bases identical to TRBD2. The CDR3 has 15 amino acids. V shed 4 bases and J 8 bases; nucleotides not matched to a gene: 6. Germline loops: CDR1 SGHTA, CDR2 FQGTGA. The CDR3 nucleotides read TGTGCCAGCAGCTCGACTAGCGGGGGATTCTATGAGCAGTTCTTC. It encodes CASSSTSGGFYEQFF. Supplemented by reference TRBV7-3 and TRBJ2-1, the full variable domain reads GAGVSQTPSNKVTEKGKYVELRCDPISGHTALYWYRQSLGQGPEFLIYFQGTGAADDSGLPNDRFFAVRPEGSVSTLKIQRTERGDSAVYLCASSSTSGGFYEQFFGPGTRLTVL.

As DNA, the CDR3 is TGTGCCATCAGTGGCTTAAAGGACCGGGGGGATACGCAGTATTTT. Its protein is CAISGLKDRGDTQYF. The chain uses TRBV10-3 and TRBJ2-3; TRBD2 is a possible D gene (6 bases). V was cut by 4 bases and J by 6 bases, with 17 bases left in between. The CDR3 totals 15 residues. In germline, CDR1 is ENHRY, CDR2 SYGVKD.

On this clone: The same CDR3 also results from other DNA sequences found in this sample. The chain has TRBV19 and TRBJ2-7; D is perhaps TRBD1 (5 bases). CDR3 length: 13 amino acids. V lost 5 bases and J 3 bases, leaving 11 bases between the germline ends. In germline, CDR1 is LNHDA, CDR2 SQIVND (reference sequence). The CDR3 sequence is CASSRTGDYEQYF. DNA of the CDR3: TGTGCCAGTAGTCGTACAGGAGACTACGAGCAGTACTTC.